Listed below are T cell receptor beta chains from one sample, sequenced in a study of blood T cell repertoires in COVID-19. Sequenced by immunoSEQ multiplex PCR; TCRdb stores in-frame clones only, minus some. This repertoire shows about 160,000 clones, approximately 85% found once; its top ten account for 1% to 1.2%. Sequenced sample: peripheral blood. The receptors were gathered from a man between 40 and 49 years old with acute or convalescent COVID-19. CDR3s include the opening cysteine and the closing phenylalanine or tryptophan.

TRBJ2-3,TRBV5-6,CASMAGPTDTQYF
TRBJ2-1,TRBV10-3,CAITASGGVEQFF
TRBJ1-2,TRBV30,CAWTTGSTGYGYTF
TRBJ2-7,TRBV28,CASSLPPADNKQYF
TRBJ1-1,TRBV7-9,CASSSGQGALLTNTEAFF
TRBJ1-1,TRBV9,CASSVRGVGQGVGTEAFF
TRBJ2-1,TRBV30,CAWSVGLDSYNEQFF
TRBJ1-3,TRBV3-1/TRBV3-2,CASSRQGSGNTIYF
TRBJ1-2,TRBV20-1,CSASDRPEGYTF
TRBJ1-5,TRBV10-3,CASGQGSNQPQHF
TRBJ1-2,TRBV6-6,CASKPGHLNNYGYTF
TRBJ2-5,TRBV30,CAWSDRETQYF
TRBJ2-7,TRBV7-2,CASSLALTYEQYF
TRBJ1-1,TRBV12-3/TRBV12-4,CATTRYDSAAFF
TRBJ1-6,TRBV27,CASSSKQGYNSPLHF
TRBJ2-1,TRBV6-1,CASSEMIAVYNEQFF
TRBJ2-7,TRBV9,CASSGGTSGGSYEQYF
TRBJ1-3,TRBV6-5,CATATGDYSGNTIYF
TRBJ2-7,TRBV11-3,CASSSNPGTGEEQYF
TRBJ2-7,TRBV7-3,CASSAGAPNYEQYF
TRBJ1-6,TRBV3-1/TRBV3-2,CASSKEGLRTTGSPLHF
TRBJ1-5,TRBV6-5,CASSPQGRSQPQHF
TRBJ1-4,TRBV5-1,CASSFGQGEEKLFF
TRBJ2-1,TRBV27,CASSLRGPDANEQFF
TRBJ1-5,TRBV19,CASSIPFGFLQPQHF
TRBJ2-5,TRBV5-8,CASSRGQGRETQYF
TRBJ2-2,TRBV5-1,CASTPQGAFTGELFF
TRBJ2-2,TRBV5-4,CASSRDRVGTGELFF
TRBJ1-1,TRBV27,CASSLSHTMNTEAFF
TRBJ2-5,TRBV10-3,CAISETGETQYF
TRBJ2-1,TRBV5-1,CASSWASNNEQFF
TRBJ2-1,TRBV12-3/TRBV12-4,CASSPGVRNEQFF
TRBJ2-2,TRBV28,CASSPPDWNTGELFF
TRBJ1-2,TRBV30,CAWNYQGASNGYTF
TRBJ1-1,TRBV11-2,CASSLRRDRKQNTEAFF
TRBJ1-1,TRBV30,CAWSIGGYGTEAFF
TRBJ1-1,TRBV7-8,CASRPGLVNTEAFF
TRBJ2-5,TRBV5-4,CASSLGDRASETQYF
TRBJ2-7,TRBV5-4,CATSVGQGGREQYF
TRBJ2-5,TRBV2,CASSVRETQYF
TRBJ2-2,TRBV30,CAWSVLGSGELFF
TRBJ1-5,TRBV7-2,CASSFRGEGQPQHF
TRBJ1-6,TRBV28,CASSPSRVNSPLHF
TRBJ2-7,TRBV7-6,CASSQSSGTGTVRQYF
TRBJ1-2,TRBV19,CASSPRGINYGYTF
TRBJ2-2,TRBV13,CASSSIGTPRGTGELFF
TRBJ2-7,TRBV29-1,CSVEGTSGGLYEQYF
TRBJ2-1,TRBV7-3,CASSLHSGVAYNEQFF
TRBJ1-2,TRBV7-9,CASSREITGDYGYTF
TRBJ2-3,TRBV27,CASSRHLAGGTDTQYF
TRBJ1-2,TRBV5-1,CASSLQPGDNYGYTF
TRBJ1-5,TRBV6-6,CASTLWSNQPQHF
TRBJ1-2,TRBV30,CAWSRLMAGYGYTF